These T cell receptor beta chains were read from a single sample in a study of blood T cell repertoires in COVID-19. Here immunoSEQ multiplex PCR was the method, and the copy in TCRdb shows in-frame clones only, minus some. This sample has about 240,000 clones; around 89% occur once, and the top ten carry approximately 4.2%. Sequenced input: PBMCs or T cells enriched from blood (not recorded which). These receptors originate from a woman in her 30s who had recovered from COVID-19. Both conserved end residues are part of each CDR3. Each record gives: clone size, V gene, J gene, D gene, CDR3 DNA, CDR3 protein. D genes are given only for firm matches. Clone size is given for some rows only: seen once, a few or many times, or a class if the clone is expanded.

>NA|TRBV5-1|TRBJ1-1|TRBD1
TGCGCCAGCAGCTCGGCTAAAACAGGGGTGGGCACTGAAGCTTTCTTT
CASSSAKTGVGTEAFF
>NA|TRBV28|TRBJ1-6|NA
TGTGCCAGCAGGACTCACAGGGAAGGTTCACCCCTCCACTTT
CASRTHREGSPLHF
>NA|TRBV5-1|TRBJ1-2|NA
TGCGCCAGCAGCTTTCGGGGGGCCTATGGCTACACCTTC
CASSFRGAYGYTF
>NA|TRBV19|TRBJ1-2|NA
TGTGCCAGTAGTACCCAAATTGTCGGGGGAGGCTATGGCTACACCTTC
CASSTQIVGGGYGYTF
>NA|TRBV16|TRBJ2-1|NA
TGTGCCAGCAGCCCCGAGGTCGGGGGAGGTGAGCAGTTCTTC
CASSPEVGGGEQFF
>NA|TRBV4-3|TRBJ1-1|TRBD1
TGCGCCAGCAGCCTGACAGGGGACACTGAAGCTTTCTTT
CASSLTGDTEAFF
>NA|TRBV6-2/TRBV6-3|TRBJ2-1|TRBD2
TGTGCCAGCAGTGACGTTAGCGGGAGGGCCTACAATGAGCAGTTCTTC
CASSDVSGRAYNEQFF
>few|TRBV5-8|TRBJ1-1|TRBD1
TGTGCCAGCAGCTTGCTACAGGGGGTCACTGAAGCTTTCTTT
CASSLLQGVTEAFF
>NA|TRBV28|TRBJ2-2|NA
TGTGCCAGCCTCTATTCTAGTGACACCGGGGAGCTGTTTTTT
CASLYSSDTGELFF
>NA|TRBV30|TRBJ2-2|TRBD1
TGTGCCTGGAGTTCCAAACAGGGGTACACCGGGGAGCTGTTTTTT
CAWSSKQGYTGELFF
>NA|TRBV30|TRBJ1-2|NA
TGTGCCTGGAGAGAGAGGGGGATCAACTATGGCTACACCTTC
CAWRERGINYGYTF
>NA|TRBV2|TRBJ2-2|NA
TGTGCCAGCAGTGTCAGGAGGCACTTTTTT
CASSVRRHFF
>NA|TRBV19|TRBJ2-3|NA
TGTGCCAGTAGTGTCCCGGAGGGCCCCACAGATACGCAGTATTTT
CASSVPEGPTDTQYF
>NA|TRBV5-1|TRBJ1-2|NA
TGCGCCAGCAGCTTGGGTGCGTTCTCCGGCTACACCTTC
CASSLGAFSGYTF
>NA|TRBV30|TRBJ1-6|TRBD1
TGTGCCTGGAGCGCAGGGACAGGGGGCGGGTCACCCCTCCACTTT
CAWSAGTGGGSPLHF
>NA|TRBV7-8|TRBJ2-7|NA
TGTGCCAGCAGCTTAGTCAGGGGATCCTACGAGCAGTACTTC
CASSLVRGSYEQYF
>NA|TRBV4-3|TRBJ1-4|NA
TGCGCCAGCAGCCAAGATCCCTCAACTAATGAAAAACTGTTTTTT
CASSQDPSTNEKLFF
>once|TRBV6-2/TRBV6-3|TRBJ1-2|TRBD1
TGTGCCAGCAGTTACGGACAGGGGGCTGGCTACACCTTC
CASSYGQGAGYTF
>NA|TRBV5-8|TRBJ1-5|NA
TGTGCCAGCAGCTTGGGGCTTATGAGCAATCAGCCCCAGCATTTT
CASSLGLMSNQPQHF
>NA|TRBV6-6|TRBJ2-7|TRBD1
TGTGCCAGCAGTTCCCCGGACAGGGATCCCTACGAGCAGTACTTC
CASSSPDRDPYEQYF
>NA|TRBV3-1/TRBV3-2|TRBJ1-1|NA
TGTGCCAGCACCCCGTCTGGGGGCAGGGGATGGGTCACTGAAGCTTTCTTT
CASTPSGGRGWVTEAFF
>NA|TRBV20-1|TRBJ2-3|NA
TGCAGTGCTAGGGACAATACGCAGTATTTT
CSARDNTQYF
>NA|TRBV28|TRBJ2-4|TRBD1
TGTGCCAGCAGAACAGGGGCGAGTCGAAACATTCAGTACTTC
CASRTGASRNIQYF
>NA|TRBV5-5|TRBJ1-1|NA
TGTGCCAGCAGCCGACCGGGACAGAACACTGAAGCTTTCTTT
CASSRPGQNTEAFF
>NA|TRBV6-9|TRBJ2-7|NA
TGTGCCAGCAGTTACCATCCAGGGTCCTCCTACGAGCAGTACTTC
CASSYHPGSSYEQYF
>NA|TRBV5-1|TRBJ1-1|NA
TGCGCCAGCAGCTTCTTAAGTACTAACACTGAAGCTTTCTTT
CASSFLSTNTEAFF
>NA|TRBV19|TRBJ2-1|TRBD2
TGTGCCAGTAGTATCAAACTAGCGGGAGGGCCCTACAATGAGCAGTTCTTC
CASSIKLAGGPYNEQFF
>NA|TRBV19|TRBJ1-2|TRBD1
TGTGCCAGTAGTACCGGGACAGGGGATGGCTACACCTTC
CASSTGTGDGYTF
>NA|TRBV5-1|TRBJ2-2|TRBD2
TGCGCCAGCAGCTTGGCCAGACTAGCGGGAGGGCCGAACACCGGGGAGCTGTTTTTT
CASSLARLAGGPNTGELFF
>NA|TRBV30|TRBJ1-4|NA
TGTGCCTGGAGTGGCGGGGAGCAGACTTTTAATGAAAAACTGTTTTTT
CAWSGGEQTFNEKLFF
>NA|TRBV11-3|TRBJ2-1|TRBD2
TGTGCCAGCCGATCGCAAAGCGGGGCCTACAATGAGCAGTTCTTC
CASRSQSGAYNEQFF
>few|TRBV3-1/TRBV3-2|TRBJ1-3|NA
TGTGCCAGCAGCCAAGATGGGAGAACTTACAGGGCACGCTCTGGAAACACCATATATTTT
CASSQDGRTYRARSGNTIYF
>NA|TRBV7-2|TRBJ2-7|NA
TGTGCCAGCAGCGTACAGGGCTACGAGCAGTACTTC
CASSVQGYEQYF
>NA|TRBV7-2|TRBJ1-1|NA
TGTGCCAGCAGCGTTACAGTGAAGTTAATGAACACTGAAGCTTTCTTT
CASSVTVKLMNTEAFF
>NA|TRBV30|TRBJ2-1|TRBD2
TGTGCCTGGAGTCTAGCGGGTTCCTACAATGAGCAGTTCTTC
CAWSLAGSYNEQFF
>NA|TRBV20-1|TRBJ1-1|TRBD1
TGCAGTGTTACTGACAGGGGGGACACTGAAGCTTTCTTT
CSVTDRGDTEAFF
>few|TRBV10-3|TRBJ2-6|TRBD1
TGTGCCATCAGTGCTGGACAGGGTTCCTCTGGGGCCAACGTCCTGACTTTC
CAISAGQGSSGANVLTF
>NA|TRBV28|TRBJ1-2|NA
TGTGCCAGCAGTTTAAGCCAGGGCGTACCGTATGGCTACACCTTC
CASSLSQGVPYGYTF
>NA|TRBV5-4|TRBJ2-1|NA
TGTGCCAGCAGCCTAGACCAACCCGACGCTACATACAATGAGCAGTTCTTC
CASSLDQPDATYNEQFF